What follows are 19 T cell receptor beta chains derived from one specimen sequenced in a study of OX40 agonist ivuxolimab in advanced cancers. TCRdb's copy holds only in-frame clones and misses some; the assay was immunoSEQ multiplex PCR. The sample has about 72,000 clones, around 87% seen once; the top ten hold roughly 1%. The sample consisted of CD4+ or CD8+ T cells sorted from blood, taken in a trial of the OX40 agonist ivuxolimab. The receptor set was obtained from an adult with an advanced solid tumor such as melanoma, head and neck, liver or kidney cancer.

The chain employs TRBV2 and TRBJ2-5; 12 nucleotides match TRBD2. V was pared by 4 bases and J by 7 bases, with 10 bases of the junction left unmatched. The V gene's germline CDR1 is SNHLY and CDR2 FYNNEI. The CDR3 spans 16 residues. The CDR3 coding sequence is TGTGCCAGCAGTGGGGCCCTAGCGGGAGGGCCTGTGACCCAGTACTTC. It specifies CASSGALAGGPVTQYF.

The chain carries TRBV19 and TRBJ2-5, with a possible D match to TRBD2 (6 bases). Trimming stripped 7 bases from V and 3 bases from J, with 12 bases between. Germline CDR1 reads LNHDA; CDR2 reads SQIVND (reference sequence). The CDR3 runs to 13 residues. DNA of the CDR3: TGTGCCAGTAACCGTCGGGAGAAAGAGACCCAGTACTTC. Translating gives CASNRREKETQYF.

V gene TRBV18 combines with J gene TRBJ1-5, with unresolved D. The CDR3 length is 14 residues. The V gene lost 0 bases and the J gene lost 2 bases, with 5 bases spanning the gap. Germline-derived CDR1 and CDR2 are KGHSH and LQKENI. CDR3 in amino acids: CASSPPGGNQPQHF. In DNA, the CDR3 is TGTGCCAGCTCACCACCGGGAGGCAATCAGCCCCAGCATTTT.

DNA for the CDR3: TGTGCCAGCAGCTTAACGGCGGGTGGGACAGATACGCAGTATTTT. This codes for CASSLTAGGTDTQYF. The rearrangement links TRBV7-3 to TRBJ2-3; a possible D gene is TRBD2 (5 bases). V was clipped by 0 bases and J by 3 bases, with 10 bases between them. This CDR3 is 15 amino acids long. Looked up from germline, CDR1 is SGHTA and CDR2 is FQGTGA. The full variable domain, its missing parts supplied by reference TRBV7-3 and TRBJ2-3, is GAGVSQTPSNKVTEKGKYVELRCDPISGHTALYWYRQSLGQGPEFLIYFQGTGAADDSGLPNDRFFAVRPEGSVSTLKIQRTERGDSAVYLCASSLTAGGTDTQYFGPGTRLTVL.

The chain employs TRBV27 and TRBJ2-7; 9 bases are a match to TRBD2. The junction had 6 bases not matched to a gene; V was cut back by 6 bases and J by 0 bases. Germline CDR1 is MNHEY and CDR2 is SMNVEV (reference sequence). CDR3 length: 15 amino acids. The CDR3: CASRLAGGSSYEQYF. The DNA of the CDR3 is TGTGCCAGCAGATTGGCGGGGGGGAGCTCCTACGAGCAGTACTTC.

The gene calls are TRBV30 and TRBJ1-2; D is ambiguous. This CDR3 has 13 amino acids. Trimming removed 1 base at V and 5 bases at J, with 11 bases between. Germline V gene data show CDR1 as GTSNPN and CDR2 as SVGIG (reference sequence). CDR3 DNA sequence: TGTGCCTGGAGTGGCAAGTTACAATATGGCTACACCTTC. This codes for CAWSGKLQYGYTF.

V is TRBV28 and J is TRBJ1-2; the D is unclear. The CDR3 is 12 residues long. V gave up 9 bases and J gave up 5 bases, with 13 bases separating them. CDR1 is MDHEN, CDR2 SYDVKM, per germline. CDR3 region: CASRNAGYGYTF. CDR3 nucleotides: TGTGCCAGTCGGAATGCGGGGTATGGCTACACCTTC.

The chain employs TRBV7-6 and TRBJ2-7; D could derive from TRBD1 or TRBD2 (6 bases each). Germline values: CDR1 SGHVS, CDR2 FNYEAQ. The V gene lost 5 bases and the J gene lost 4 bases, with 9 bases spanning the gap. The CDR3 sequence is 12 residues long. The CDR3 protein is CASSVGGYEQYF. The DNA of the CDR3 is TGTGCCAGCAGCGTAGGGGGGTACGAGCAGTACTTC.

This chain links TRBV27 with TRBJ2-1, with 10 bases identical to TRBD2. This CDR3 is built from 14 residues. J gave up 9 bases and V 6 bases, and 8 bases lay outside the gene matches. The V gene's germline CDR1 is MNHEY and CDR2 SMNVEV (reference sequence). The CDR3 DNA follows: TGTGCCAGCAGGAGACCGGGACTAGCGACTGAGCAGTTCTTC. Its protein is CASRRPGLATEQFF.

The chain combines TRBV5-1 with TRBJ1-4, with a weak D call TRBD1 (5 bases). The CDR3 runs to 15 residues. The germline V and J ends were trimmed by 4 bases and 0 bases, with 10 bases remaining between them. Germline lookup yields CDR1 SGHRS and CDR2 YFSETQ. CDR3 amino acids: CASSLSGTTNEKLFF. CDR3 coding DNA: TGCGCCAGCAGCCTATCAGGGACAACTAATGAAAAACTGTTTTTT.

This chain links TRBV6-5 with TRBJ1-1; D gene unclear. V lost 6 bases, J lost 0 bases, and 8 bases lay in between. This CDR3 spans 13 amino acids. Germline CDR1 is MNHEY and CDR2 is SVGAGI. The CDR3 DNA reads TGTGCCAGCAGCGGACCGTTGAACACTGAAGCTTTCTTT. Translation: CASSGPLNTEAFF.

The chain combines TRBV5-6 with TRBJ2-1; unclear D gene. This CDR3 has 13 amino acids. V shed 4 bases and J shed 7 bases, with 12 bases lying between them. Germline lookup yields CDR1 SGHDT and CDR2 YYEEEE. The CDR3: CASSPSTPNEQFF. Here the CDR3 DNA reads TGTGCCAGCAGCCCATCGACCCCAAATGAGCAGTTCTTC.

The rearrangement links TRBV19 to TRBJ2-5, with a tentative D call TRBD2 (6 bases). The V and J ends lost 7 bases and 3 bases respectively, with 21 bases between them. CDR1 and CDR2 from the germline V gene are LNHDA and SQIVND (reference sequence). The CDR3 is made up of 16 amino acids. This CDR3 reads CASKPSGLLAKETQYF. The DNA for the CDR3 is TGTGCCAGTAAGCCCTCAGGACTACTCGCGAAAGAGACCCAGTACTTC.

The chain is built from TRBV2 and TRBJ1-6; D not resolved. CDR1 SNHLY and CDR2 FYNNEI come from the germline V gene. V lost 6 bases and J lost 6, with 15 bases in between. The CDR3 has 15 residues. Written as DNA, the CDR3 is TGTGCCAGCAGCGTCACAGCGGAGGGTAATTCACCCCTCCACTTT. Amino acid sequence: CASSVTAEGNSPLHF. Full variable domain (remainder filled in from reference TRBV2 and TRBJ1-6): EPEVTQTPSHQVTQMGQEVILRCVPISNHLYFYWYRQILGQKVEFLVSFYNNEISEKSEIFDDQFSVERPDGSNFTLKIRSTKLEDSAMYFCASSVTAEGNSPLHFGNGTRLTVT.

As regards this clone: A read error may produce the germline difference seen at one junction end. V gene TRBV7-6 combines with J gene TRBJ2-5, with unresolved D. Germline values: CDR1 SGHVS, CDR2 FNYEAQ. The CDR3 is 13 amino acids. Written as DNA, the CDR3 is TGTGCCAGCAGCTTAGTGCCCGGCGCCCCTTTGAACTTC. It is translated as CASSLVPGAPLNF.

The V and J genes are TRBV7-9 and TRBJ1-4; unclear D gene. This CDR3 contains 12 residues. V lost 5 bases to trimming and J lost 10 bases, with 11 bases between them. Per germline, CDR1 SEHNR and CDR2 FQNEAQ (reference sequence). The DNA for the CDR3 is TGTGCCAGCAGCCCCCCCGGTCGAAAACTGTTTTTT. As protein: CASSPPGRKLFF.

The genes are TRBV5-4 and TRBJ2-2; 14 bases align to TRBD2. Germline CDR1 SGHNT, CDR2 YYREEE (reference sequence). This CDR3 has 18 amino acids. With 2 bases clipped from V and 7 bases from J, the junction kept 10 bases outside the gene matches. As DNA, the CDR3 is TGTGCCAGCAGCTTAACCCTTGGACTAGCGGGAGGTAACGGGGAGCTGTTTTTT. It specifies CASSLTLGLAGGNGELFF. Full variable domain (missing parts from reference TRBV5-4 and TRBJ2-2): ETGVTQSPTHLIKTRGQQVTLRCSSQSGHNTVSWYQQALGQGPQFIFQYYREEENGRGNFPPRFSGLQFPNYSSELNVNALELDDSALYLCASSLTLGLAGGNGELFFGEGSRLTVL.

The CDR3 sequence is CASSEFRDRVRYGYTF. The CDR3 DNA is TGTGCCAGCAGTGAATTTCGGGACAGGGTTCGATATGGCTACACCTTC. V usage is TRBV6-1 and J usage is TRBJ1-2; 9 bases agree with TRBD1. The CDR3 sequence is 16 residues long. The germline gives CDR1 MNHNS, CDR2 SASEGT. With V trimmed by 2 bases and J by 5 bases, 9 bases remained unmatched.

The chain is built from TRBV19 and TRBJ2-2, with D possibly being TRBD1 (5 bases). The length of the CDR3 is 16 residues. The V end lost 6 bases, the J end lost 5 bases, and 19 bases lay between the germline ends. The germline V gene has CDR1 LNHDA and CDR2 SQIVND (reference sequence). The CDR3 DNA is TGTGCCAGTAGGGGCGCGGAACAGGTCCTTACCGGGGAGCTGTTTTTT. Translated, it gives CASRGAEQVLTGELFF.